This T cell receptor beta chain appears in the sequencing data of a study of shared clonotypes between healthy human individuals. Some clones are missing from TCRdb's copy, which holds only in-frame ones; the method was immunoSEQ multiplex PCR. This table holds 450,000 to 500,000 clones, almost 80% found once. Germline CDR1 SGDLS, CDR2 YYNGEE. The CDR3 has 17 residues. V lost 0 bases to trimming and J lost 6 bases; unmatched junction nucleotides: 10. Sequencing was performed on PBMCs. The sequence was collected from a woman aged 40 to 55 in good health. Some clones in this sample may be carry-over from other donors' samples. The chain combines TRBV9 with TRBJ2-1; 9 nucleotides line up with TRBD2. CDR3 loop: CASSVEGAGGPVNEQFF. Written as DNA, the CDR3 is TGTGCCAGCAGCGTAGAAGGTGCGGGAGGGCCGGTCAATGAGCAGTTCTTC.